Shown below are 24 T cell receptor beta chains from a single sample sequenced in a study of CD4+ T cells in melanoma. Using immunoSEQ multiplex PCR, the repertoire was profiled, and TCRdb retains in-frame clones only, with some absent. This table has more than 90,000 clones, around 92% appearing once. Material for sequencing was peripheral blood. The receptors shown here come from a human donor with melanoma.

The CDR3 DNA follows: TGTGCCAGCAGCTGGTCGACGGACTCCTACGAGCAGTACTTC. Its protein product is CASSWSTDSYEQYF. This chain connects TRBV11-1 to TRBJ2-7; D unclear. Germline CDR1 reads SGHAT; CDR2 reads FQDESV (reference sequence). This CDR3 has 14 residues. The germline V and J ends were trimmed by 4 bases and 0 bases, with 10 bases remaining between them.

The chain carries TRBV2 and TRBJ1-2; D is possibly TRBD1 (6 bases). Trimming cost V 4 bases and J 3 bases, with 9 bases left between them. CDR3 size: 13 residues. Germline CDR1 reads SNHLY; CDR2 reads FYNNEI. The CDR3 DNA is TGTGCCAGCAGTGTTAGACAGGACTATGGCTACACCTTC. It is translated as CASSVRQDYGYTF.

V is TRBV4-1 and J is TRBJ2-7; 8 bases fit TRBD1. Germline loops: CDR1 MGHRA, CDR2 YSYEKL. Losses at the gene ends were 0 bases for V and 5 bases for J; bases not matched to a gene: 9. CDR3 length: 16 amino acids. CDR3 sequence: CASSQDRSQGAHEQYF. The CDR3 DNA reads TGCGCCAGCAGCCAAGATCGAAGTCAGGGGGCCCACGAGCAGTACTTC.

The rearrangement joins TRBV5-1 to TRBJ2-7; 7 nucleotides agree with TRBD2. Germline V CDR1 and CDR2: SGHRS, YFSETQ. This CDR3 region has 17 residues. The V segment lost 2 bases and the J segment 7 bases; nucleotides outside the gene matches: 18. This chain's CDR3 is CASSFNVGGYNLGEQYF. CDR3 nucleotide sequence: TGCGCCAGCAGCTTTAATGTGGGAGGGTACAACCTTGGGGAGCAGTACTTC.

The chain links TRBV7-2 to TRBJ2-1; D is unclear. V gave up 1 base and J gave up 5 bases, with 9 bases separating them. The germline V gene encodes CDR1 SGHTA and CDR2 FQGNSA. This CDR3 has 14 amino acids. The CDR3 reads CASSLELKHNEQFF. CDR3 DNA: TGTGCCAGCAGCTTAGAATTGAAGCACAATGAGCAGTTCTTC.

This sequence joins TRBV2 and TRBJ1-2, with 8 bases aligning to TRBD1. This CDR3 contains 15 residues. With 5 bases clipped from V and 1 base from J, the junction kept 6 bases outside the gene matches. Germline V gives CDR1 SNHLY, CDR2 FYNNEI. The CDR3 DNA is TGTGCCAGCAGTACCAACAGGGGGGATAACTATGGCTACACCTTC. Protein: CASSTNRGDNYGYTF. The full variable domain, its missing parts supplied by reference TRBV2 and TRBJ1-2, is EPEVTQTPSHQVTQMGQEVILRCVPISNHLYFYWYRQILGQKVEFLVSFYNNEISEKSEIFDDQFSVERPDGSNFTLKIRSTKLEDSAMYFCASSTNRGDNYGYTFGSGTRLTVV.

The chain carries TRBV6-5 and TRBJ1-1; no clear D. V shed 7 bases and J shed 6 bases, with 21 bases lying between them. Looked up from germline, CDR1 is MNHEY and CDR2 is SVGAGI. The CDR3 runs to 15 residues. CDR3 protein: CASTNGRVRLSEAFF. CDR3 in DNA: TGTGCCAGCACCAACGGACGGGTGCGTCTCTCTGAAGCTTTCTTT.

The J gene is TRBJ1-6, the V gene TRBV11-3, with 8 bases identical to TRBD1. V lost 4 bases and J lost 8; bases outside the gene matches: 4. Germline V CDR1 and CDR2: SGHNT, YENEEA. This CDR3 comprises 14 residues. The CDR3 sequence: CASSSGTGYSPLHF. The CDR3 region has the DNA TGTGCCAGCAGCTCCGGGACAGGATATTCACCCCTCCACTTT.

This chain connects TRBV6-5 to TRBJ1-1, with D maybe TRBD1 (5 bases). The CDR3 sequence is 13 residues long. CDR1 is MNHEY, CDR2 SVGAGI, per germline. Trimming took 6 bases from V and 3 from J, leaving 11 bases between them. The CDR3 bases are TGTGCCAGCAGGCCGGGACCGCACACTGAAGCTTTCTTT. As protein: CASRPGPHTEAFF.

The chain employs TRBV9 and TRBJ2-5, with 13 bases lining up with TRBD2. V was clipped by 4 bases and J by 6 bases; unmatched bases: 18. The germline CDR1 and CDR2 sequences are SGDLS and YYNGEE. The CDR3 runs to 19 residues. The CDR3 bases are TGTGCCAGCAGCCTTACCGGACTAGCGGGGGCCAGTTCTCTGCAGACCCAGTACTTC. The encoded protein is CASSLTGLAGASSLQTQYF.

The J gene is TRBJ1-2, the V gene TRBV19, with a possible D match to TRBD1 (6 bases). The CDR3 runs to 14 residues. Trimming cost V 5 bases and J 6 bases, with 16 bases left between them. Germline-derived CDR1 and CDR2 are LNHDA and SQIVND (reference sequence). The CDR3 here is CASSGGGGANGYTF. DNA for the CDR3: TGTGCCAGTAGTGGTGGCGGGGGCGCGAATGGCTACACCTTC.

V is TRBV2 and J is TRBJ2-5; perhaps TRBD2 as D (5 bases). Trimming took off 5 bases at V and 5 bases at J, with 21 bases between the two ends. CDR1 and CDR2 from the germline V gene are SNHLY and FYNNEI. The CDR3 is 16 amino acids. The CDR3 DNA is TGTGCCAGCAGTTCCCCCCGGGCCTCAGAGCGGGAGACCCAGTACTTC. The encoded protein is CASSSPRASERETQYF.

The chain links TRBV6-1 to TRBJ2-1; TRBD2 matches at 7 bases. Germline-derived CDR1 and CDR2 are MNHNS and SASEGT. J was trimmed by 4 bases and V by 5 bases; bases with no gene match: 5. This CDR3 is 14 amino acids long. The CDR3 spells CASSRSGVYNEQFF. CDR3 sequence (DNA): TGTGCCAGCAGTAGAAGCGGGGTGTACAATGAGCAGTTCTTC.

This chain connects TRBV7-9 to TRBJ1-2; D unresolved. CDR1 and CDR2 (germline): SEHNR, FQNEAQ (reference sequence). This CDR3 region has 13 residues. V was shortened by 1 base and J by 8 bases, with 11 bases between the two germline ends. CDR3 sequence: CASSLDSTGGYTF. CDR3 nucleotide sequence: TGTGCCAGCAGCTTAGATTCAACCGGGGGCTACACCTTC.

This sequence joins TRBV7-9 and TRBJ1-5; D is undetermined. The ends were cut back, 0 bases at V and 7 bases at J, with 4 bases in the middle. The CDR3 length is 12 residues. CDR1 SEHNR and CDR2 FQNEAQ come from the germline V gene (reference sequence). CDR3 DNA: TGTGCCAGCAGCTTAGCAGGGCAGCCCCAGCATTTT. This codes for CASSLAGQPQHF.

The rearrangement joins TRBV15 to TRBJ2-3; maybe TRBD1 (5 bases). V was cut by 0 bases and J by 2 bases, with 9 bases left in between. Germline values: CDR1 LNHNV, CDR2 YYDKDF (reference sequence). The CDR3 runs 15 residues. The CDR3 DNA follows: TGTGCCACCAGCAGAGATGGCAGGGACACAGATACGCAGTATTTT. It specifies CATSRDGRDTDTQYF.

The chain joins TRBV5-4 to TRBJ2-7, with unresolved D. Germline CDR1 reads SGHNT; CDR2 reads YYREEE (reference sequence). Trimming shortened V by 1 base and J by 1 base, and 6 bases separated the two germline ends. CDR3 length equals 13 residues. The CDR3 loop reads CASSLIPSYEQYF. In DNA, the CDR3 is TGTGCCAGCAGCTTGATACCATCCTACGAGCAGTACTTC.

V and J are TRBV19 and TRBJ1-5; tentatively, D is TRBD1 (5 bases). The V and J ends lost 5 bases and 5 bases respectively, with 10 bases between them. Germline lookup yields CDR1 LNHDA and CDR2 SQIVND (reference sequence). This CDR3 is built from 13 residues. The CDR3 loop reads CASSPSRDQPQHF. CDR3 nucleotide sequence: TGTGCCAGTAGTCCCTCCAGGGATCAGCCCCAGCATTTT.

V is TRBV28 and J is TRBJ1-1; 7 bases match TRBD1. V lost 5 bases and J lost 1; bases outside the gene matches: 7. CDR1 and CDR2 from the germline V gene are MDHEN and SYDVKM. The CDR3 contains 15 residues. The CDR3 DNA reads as TGTGCCAGCAGTCCCCTTACAGGGGCGAACACTGAAGCTTTCTTT. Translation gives CASSPLTGANTEAFF.

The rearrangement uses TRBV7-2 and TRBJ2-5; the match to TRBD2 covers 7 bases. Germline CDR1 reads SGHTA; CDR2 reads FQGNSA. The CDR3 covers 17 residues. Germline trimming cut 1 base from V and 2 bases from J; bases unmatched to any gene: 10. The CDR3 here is CASSLGQGGARQETQYF. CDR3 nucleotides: TGTGCCAGCAGCTTAGGGCAGGGAGGGGCCAGACAAGAGACCCAGTACTTC.

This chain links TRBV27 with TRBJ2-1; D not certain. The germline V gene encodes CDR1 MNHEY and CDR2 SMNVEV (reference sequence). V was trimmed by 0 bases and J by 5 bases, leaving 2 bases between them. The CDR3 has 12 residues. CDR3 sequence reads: CASSLSNNEQFF. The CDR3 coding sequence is TGTGCCAGCAGTTTATCCAACAATGAGCAGTTCTTC.

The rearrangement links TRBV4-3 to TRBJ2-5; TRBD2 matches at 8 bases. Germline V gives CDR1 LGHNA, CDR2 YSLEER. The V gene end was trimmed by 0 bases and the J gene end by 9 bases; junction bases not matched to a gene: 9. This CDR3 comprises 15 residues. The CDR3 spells CASSQDGTRDYPQYF. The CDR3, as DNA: TGCGCCAGCAGCCAAGACGGGACTAGGGACTATCCCCAGTACTTC.

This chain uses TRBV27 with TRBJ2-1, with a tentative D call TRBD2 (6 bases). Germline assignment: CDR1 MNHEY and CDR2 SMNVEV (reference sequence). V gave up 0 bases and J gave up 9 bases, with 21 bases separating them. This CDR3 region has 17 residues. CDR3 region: CASSLSAPSGSGSEQFF. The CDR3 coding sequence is TGTGCCAGCAGTTTATCGGCCCCGTCCGGGAGTGGGAGTGAGCAGTTCTTC.

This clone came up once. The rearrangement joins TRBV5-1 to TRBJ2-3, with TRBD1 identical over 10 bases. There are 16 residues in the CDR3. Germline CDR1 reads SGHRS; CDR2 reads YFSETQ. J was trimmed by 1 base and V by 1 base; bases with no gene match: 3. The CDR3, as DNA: TGCGCCAGCAGCTTGACCGGGACAGGGGGCACAGATACGCAGTATTTT. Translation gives CASSLTGTGGTDTQYF.